The clone carrying this T cell receptor beta chain was picked up one time. Its antigen is not known. These data originate in a study of cytomegalovirus exposure and HLA in healthy donors. At the level of the study: Researchers previously reported finding just under 120 million unique TCR beta sequences from roughly 200 million T cells. Broader study findings: Among CMV-associated TCR beta chains, most appeared HLA-restricted in a later analysis. A few CMV-associated chains were confirmed in vitro to be specific for CMV antigens. Clonal expansion was found to be greater in HLA-associated TCR beta chains than in equally common others in a later analysis.

The PCR used 60 Vbeta and 13 Jbeta primers. Method: immunoSEQ multiplex PCR; TCRdb's copy keeps in-frame clones and lacks some. The sample contains around 200,000 clones, around 86% of which appear only once. The CDR3 consists of 17 residues. Germline CDR1 and CDR2: LGHNT and FRNRAP. The trim removed 1 base at V and 2 bases at J, leaving 10 bases unmatched. The chain recombines TRBV12-5 with TRBJ2-5, with 7 bases lining up with TRBD1. Sequenced input: PBMCs. This TCR was sampled from a middle-aged man in good health and CMV-seropositive. The CDR3 region has the DNA TGTGCTAGTGGTTTGGCCCCGACAGGGTCTCGACAAGAGACCCAGTACTTC. Protein sequence: CASGLAPTGSRQETQYF. The full variable domain, in which reference TRBV12-5 and TRBJ2-5 provide the parts outside the CDR3, is DARVTQTPRHKVTEMGQEVTMRCQPILGHNTVFWYRQTMMQGLELLAYFRNRAPLDDSGMPKDRFSAEMPDATLATLKIQPSEPRDSAVYFCASGLAPTGSRQETQYFGPGTRLLVL.